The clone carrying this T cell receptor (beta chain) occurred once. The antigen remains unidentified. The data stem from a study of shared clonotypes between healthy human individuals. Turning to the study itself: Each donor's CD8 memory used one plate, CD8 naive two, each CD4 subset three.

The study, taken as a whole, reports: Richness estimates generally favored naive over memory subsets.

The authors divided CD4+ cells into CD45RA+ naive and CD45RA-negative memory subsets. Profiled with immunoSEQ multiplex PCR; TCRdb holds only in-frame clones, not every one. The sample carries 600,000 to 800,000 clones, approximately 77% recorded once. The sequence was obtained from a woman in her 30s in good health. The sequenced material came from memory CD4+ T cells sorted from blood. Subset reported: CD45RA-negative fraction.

CDR3 bases: TGTGCCAGTAGCCTCCTCGGTAGTAGCGGCGAGCAGTACTTC. Translation gives CASSLLGSSGEQYF. The V gene is TRBV19, the J gene TRBJ2-7, with D maybe TRBD2 (6 bases). The CDR3 length is 14 residues. Trimming stripped 6 bases from V and 6 bases from J, with 18 bases between. The germline V gene encodes CDR1 LNHDA and CDR2 SQIVND (reference sequence).